The clone carrying this TCR beta chain is termed medium-sized. What it binds is unknown. Assay: immunoSEQ multiplex PCR; the TCRdb copy retains only in-frame clones and omits some. The table shows a few thousand clones, with under 80% occurring only once. These data come from a study of CD8 T cell repertoires and HIV-1 epitope variants. Study information: Each of Twenty-five Gag and Nef epitope peptides stimulated a separate culture. Controls included no peptide, Ebola AY9 epitope, and a CMV, EBV, flu pool.

Study observations and caveats: The assay identified only TCR beta chains of antigen-proliferating T cells.

The CDR3 sequence is 15 residues long. Germline V gene lookup returns CDR1 MDHEN and CDR2 SYDVKM. V was clipped by 3 bases and J by 6 bases; unmatched bases: 4. The chain combines TRBV28 with TRBJ1-5; 11 bases are a match to TRBD1. This sequence originates from a male donor with HIV. Sequencing was done on a sample of cultured CD8+ T cells derived from PBMCs. The CDR3 is CASSLGQGGTQPQHF. DNA for the CDR3: TGTGCCAGCAGTTTGGGACAGGGGGGGACTCAGCCCCAGCATTTT. The whole variable domain, remainder taken from reference TRBV28 and TRBJ1-5, is DVKVTQSSRYLVKRTGEKVFLECVQDMDHENMFWYRQDPGLGLRLIYFSYDVKMKEKGDIPEGYSVSREKKERFSLILESASTNQTSMYLCASSLGQGGTQPQHFGDGTRLSIL.